The present T cell receptor beta chain was sequenced within a study of response to subunit inactivated influenza vaccine. TCRdb reprocessed the RT-PCR reads with MiXCR, giving one entry per CDR3 protein. The sample lists 500,000 to 600,000 distinct CDR3 sequences, 16% seen once, with less than 4% in the top ten. Whole-study findings and limits: Seasonal influenza vaccination, on each occasion, was suggested by the authors to recruit few new T cells.

In its sample, this clonotype was seen many times. What it recognizes is unknown. The CDR3 spans 15 residues. V was shortened by 2 bases and J by 0 bases, with 8 bases between the two germline ends. Germline V lookup: CDR1 SGHTA, CDR2 FQGNSA. The J gene is TRBJ2-1, the V gene TRBV7-2; D unclear. The sequences come from CD4+ T cells sorted from PBMCs, collected less than 30 months after vaccination. The sequence came from a man between 50 and 70 years old who received an inactivated influenza vaccine. Here the CDR3 reads CASSLSRDSYNEQFF. CDR3 nucleotides: TGTGCCAGCAGCTTATCCCGCGACTCCTACAATGAGCAGTTCTTC. The entire variable domain, with the rest obtained from reference TRBV7-2 and TRBJ2-1, is as follows: GAGVSQSPSNKVTEKGKDVELRCDPISGHTALYWYRQSLGQGLEFLIYFQGNSAPDKSGLPSDRFSAERTGGSVSTLTIQRTQQEDSAVYLCASSLSRDSYNEQFFGPGTRLTVL.